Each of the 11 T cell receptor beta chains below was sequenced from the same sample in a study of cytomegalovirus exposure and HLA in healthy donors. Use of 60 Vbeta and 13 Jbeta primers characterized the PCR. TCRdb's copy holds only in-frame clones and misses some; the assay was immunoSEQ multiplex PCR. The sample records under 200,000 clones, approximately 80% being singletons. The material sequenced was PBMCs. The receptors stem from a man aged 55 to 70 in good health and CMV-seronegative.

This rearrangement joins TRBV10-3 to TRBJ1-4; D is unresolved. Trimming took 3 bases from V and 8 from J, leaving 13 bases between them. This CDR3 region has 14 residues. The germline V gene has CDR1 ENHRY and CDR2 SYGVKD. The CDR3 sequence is CAISDGLEGEKLFF. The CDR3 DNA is TGTGCCATCAGTGATGGGTTAGAGGGCGAAAAACTGTTTTTT.

CDR3 nucleotides: TGCGCCAGCAGCCAAGGGGCGGGGACCCAGTACTTC. Amino acids: CASSQGAGTQYF. The gene calls are TRBV4-1 and TRBJ2-5; possibly TRBD2 for D (5 bases). V was trimmed by 1 base and J by 7 bases, leaving 7 bases between them. The CDR3 is 12 residues long. CDR1 MGHRA and CDR2 YSYEKL come from the germline V gene.

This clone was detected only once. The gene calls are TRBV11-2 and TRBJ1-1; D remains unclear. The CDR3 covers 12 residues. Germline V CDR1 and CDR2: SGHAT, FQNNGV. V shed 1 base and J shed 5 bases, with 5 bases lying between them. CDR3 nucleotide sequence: TGTGCCAGCAGCTTAGGGGCAACTGAAGCTTTCTTT. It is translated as CASSLGATEAFF.

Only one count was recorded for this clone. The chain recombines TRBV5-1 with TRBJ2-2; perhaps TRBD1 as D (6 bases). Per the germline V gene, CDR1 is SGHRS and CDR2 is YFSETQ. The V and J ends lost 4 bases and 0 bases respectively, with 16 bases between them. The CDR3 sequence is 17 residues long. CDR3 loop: CASSRQTGNSNTGELFF. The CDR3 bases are TGCGCCAGCAGCCGCCAAACAGGGAATTCGAACACCGGGGAGCTGTTTTTT.

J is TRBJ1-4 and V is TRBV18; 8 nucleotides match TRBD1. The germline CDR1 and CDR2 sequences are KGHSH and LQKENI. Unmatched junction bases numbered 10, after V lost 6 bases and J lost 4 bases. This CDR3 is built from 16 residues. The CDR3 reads CASSPDRASLNEKLFF. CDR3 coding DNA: TGTGCCAGCTCGCCGGACAGGGCGAGCCTTAATGAAAAACTGTTTTTT.

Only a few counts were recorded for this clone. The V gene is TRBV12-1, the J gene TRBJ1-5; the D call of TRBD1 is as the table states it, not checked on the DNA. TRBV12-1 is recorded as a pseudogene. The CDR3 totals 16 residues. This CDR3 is CASSLRQQRFNQPQHF. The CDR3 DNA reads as TGTGCCAGCAGCCTCCGACAGCAAAGATTCAATCAGCCCCAGCATTTT.

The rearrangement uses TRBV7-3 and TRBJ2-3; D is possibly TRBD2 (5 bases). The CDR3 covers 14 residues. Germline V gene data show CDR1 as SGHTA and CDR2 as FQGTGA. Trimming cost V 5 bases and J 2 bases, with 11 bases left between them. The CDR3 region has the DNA TGTGCCAGCAGCACCGGACTTGTCACAGATACGCAGTATTTT. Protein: CASSTGLVTDTQYF. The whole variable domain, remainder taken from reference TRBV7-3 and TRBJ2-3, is GAGVSQTPSNKVTEKGKYVELRCDPISGHTALYWYRQSLGQGPEFLIYFQGTGAADDSGLPNDRFFAVRPEGSVSTLKIQRTERGDSAVYLCASSTGLVTDTQYFGPGTRLTVL.

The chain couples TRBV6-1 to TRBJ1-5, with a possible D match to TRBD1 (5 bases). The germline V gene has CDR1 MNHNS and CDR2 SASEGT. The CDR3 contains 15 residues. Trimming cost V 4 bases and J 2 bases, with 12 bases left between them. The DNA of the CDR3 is TGTGCCAGCAGTGGCCTACAGGATCGCAATCAGCCCCAGCATTTT. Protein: CASSGLQDRNQPQHF.

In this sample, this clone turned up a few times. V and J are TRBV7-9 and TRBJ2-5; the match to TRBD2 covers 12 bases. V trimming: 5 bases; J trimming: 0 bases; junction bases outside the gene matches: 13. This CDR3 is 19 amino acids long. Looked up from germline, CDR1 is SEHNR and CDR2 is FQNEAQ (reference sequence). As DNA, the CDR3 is TGTGCCAGCAGCGGACGACTAGCGGGGGACCAATGGTACCAAGAGACCCAGTACTTC. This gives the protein CASSGRLAGDQWYQETQYF.

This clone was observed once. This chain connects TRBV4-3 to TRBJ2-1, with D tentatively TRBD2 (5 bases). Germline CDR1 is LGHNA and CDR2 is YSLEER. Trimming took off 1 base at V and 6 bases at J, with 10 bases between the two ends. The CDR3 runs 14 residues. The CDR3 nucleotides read TGCGCCAGCAGCCAAGGACTACGCAGCAATGAGCAGTTCTTC. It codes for CASSQGLRSNEQFF.

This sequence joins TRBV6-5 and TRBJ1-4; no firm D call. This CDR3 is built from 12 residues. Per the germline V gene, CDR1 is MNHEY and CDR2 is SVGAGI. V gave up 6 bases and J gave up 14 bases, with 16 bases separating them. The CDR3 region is CASSDRPGPLFF. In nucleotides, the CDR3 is TGTGCCAGCAGCGATAGGCCAGGCCCGCTGTTTTTT.